This is a list of T cell receptor beta chains from one sample in a study of shared clonotypes between healthy human individuals. Method: immunoSEQ multiplex PCR; TCRdb's copy keeps in-frame clones and lacks some. Among around 500,000 clones listed, roughly 77% were seen once. Specimen: PBMCs. Receptor source: a woman aged 40 to 50 in good health. Some clones in this sample may be carry-over from other donors' samples. CDR3s include the opening cysteine and the closing phenylalanine or tryptophan. A D gene is named only where the DNA matches it firmly. Rows may omit the clone size; those that give it use once, few, many or a size class.

TRBJ2-5,TRBV19,-,-,TGTGCCAGTAGTATAGAAGGGGGGGGGACCCAGTACTTC,CASSIEGGGTQYF
TRBJ1-4,TRBV10-1,-,-,TGCGCCAGCAGTGAGGGCGTTTCAACTAATGAAAAACTGTTTTTT,CASSEGVSTNEKLFF
TRBJ2-5,TRBV18,-,-,TGTGCCAGCTCACCAACTGGGGCCGAGACCCAGTACTTC,CASSPTGAETQYF
TRBJ2-5,TRBV28,-,-,TGTGCCAGCAGTTTCCGGGGCCAAATAGGGGAGACCCAGTACTTC,CASSFRGQIGETQYF
TRBJ2-1,TRBV5-1,-,TRBD1,TGCGCCAGCAGCACCGGACAGGGTGGTGAGCAGTTCTTC,CASSTGQGGEQFF
TRBJ2-1,TRBV28,-,-,TGTGCCAGCAGTCCCCAGAGACTTCCCTCCTACAATGAGCAGTTCTTC,CASSPQRLPSYNEQFF
TRBJ2-2,TRBV5-1,-,-,TGCGCCAGCAGCGGTCTCGGGGAGCTGTTTTTT,CASSGLGELFF
TRBJ1-4,TRBV19,-,-,TGTGCCAGTAGTACCGGCGGACACGCAACTAATGAAAAACTGTTTTTT,CASSTGGHATNEKLFF
TRBJ1-4,TRBV28,-,-,TGTGCCAGCAGGTGGGGGGGCGGTAATGAAAAACTGTTTTTT,CASRWGGGNEKLFF
TRBJ2-3,TRBV5-6,-,-,TGTGCCAGCAGCTTAACCCCCACAGATACGCAGTATTTT,CASSLTPTDTQYF
TRBJ1-1,TRBV27,-,TRBD1,TGTGCCAGCAGTTTTTGGGGACAGGGGATCACTGAAGCTTTCTTT,CASSFWGQGITEAFF
TRBJ1-5,TRBV7-2,-,-,TGTGCCAGCAGCTTAACAGGTCTTAGCAATCAGCCCCAGCATTTT,CASSLTGLSNQPQHF
TRBJ2-4,TRBV6-9,-,-,TGTGCCAGCAGGTCCACAGGTTGCAAAAACATTCAGTACTTC,CASRSTGCKNIQYF
TRBJ2-1,TRBV5-1,-,-,TGCGCCAGCAGCTTGGTGGGCCACAATGAGCAGTTCTTC,CASSLVGHNEQFF
TRBJ1-2,TRBV7-2,-,-,TGTGCCAGCAGCTTAGTGGGTTGGACAGCAGCTAACTATGGCTACACCTTC,CASSLVGWTAANYGYTF
TRBJ2-1,TRBV4-1,few,-,TGCGCCAGCAGCCCGGCGCGGGGTCAAGCCTACAATGAGCAGTTCTTC,CASSPARGQAYNEQFF
TRBJ1-2,TRBV19,once,-,TGTGCCAGTAGTCCCACACCCGGGACAACGATAAACTATGGCTACACCTTC,CASSPTPGTTINYGYTF
TRBJ2-1,TRBV19,-,-,TGTGCCAGTAGTATAGGAGGAGGGGGGTACAATGAGCAGTTCTTC,CASSIGGGGYNEQFF
TRBJ1-4,TRBV5-7,-,-,TGTGCCAGCAGCTTGGGGGTGGACAGCCACGAAAAACTGTTTTTT,CASSLGVDSHEKLFF
TRBJ1-1,TRBV11-2,few,TRBD1,TGTGCCAGCAGCTCCCTAGGTCAGGGGGCTGCTGAAGCTTTCTTT,CASSSLGQGAAEAFF
TRBJ2-2,TRBV6-6,-,-,TGTGCCAGCAGTTCCACAGGGCAGCGGAACACCGGGGAGCTGTTTTTT,CASSSTGQRNTGELFF
TRBJ2-7,TRBV6-5,-,TRBD1,TGTGCCAGCAGTGACAGGGGTAACGAGCAGTACTTC,CASSDRGNEQYF
TRBJ1-1,TRBV7-2,-,-,TGTGCCAGCAGCTTAGGGCGTCGGGTCGGAGAAGCTTTCTTT,CASSLGRRVGEAFF
TRBJ2-7,TRBV19,-,TRBD2,TGTGCCAGTAGTATTATGTTAGCGGGAGGAAGCGAGCAGTACTTC,CASSIMLAGGSEQYF
TRBJ2-5,TRBV11-2,few,-,TGTGCCAGCACCCGCGGGGCAGCACCGCAACAAGAGACCCAGTACTTC,CASTRGAAPQQETQYF
TRBJ1-2,TRBV7-9,-,TRBD1,TGTGCCAGCAGCCCCCGACAGGGGGCGCAAGATGGCTACACCTTC,CASSPRQGAQDGYTF
TRBJ1-5,TRBV2,-,-,TGTGCCAGCAGTGTCCGACGATCCAATCAGCCCCAGCATTTT,CASSVRRSNQPQHF
TRBJ2-7,TRBV30,-,TRBD1,TGTGCCTGGAGCCCAGGGGGTTCCTACGAGCAGTACTTC,CAWSPGGSYEQYF
TRBJ1-1,TRBV28,-,-,TGTGCCAGCAGCTTACTGGCTAACACTGAAGCTTTCTTT,CASSLLANTEAFF
TRBJ2-7,TRBV6-5,-,-,TGTGCCAGCAGTTATCCCCAGGGGCAGCAGTACTTC,CASSYPQGQQYF
TRBJ1-5,TRBV7-2,-,-,TGTGCCAGCAGCCCTCTCGGTGGTTGGAGCAATCAGCCCCAGCATTTT,CASSPLGGWSNQPQHF
TRBJ1-1,TRBV9,few,-,TGTGCCAGCAGCGTAGCCGGCCTGAACACTGAAGCTTTCTTT,CASSVAGLNTEAFF
TRBJ2-7,TRBV7-9,-,TRBD2,TGTGCCAGCAGTCCCGGACTAGCGGAGCCCTACGAGCAGTACTTC,CASSPGLAEPYEQYF
TRBJ2-7,TRBV11-1,-,-,TGTGCCAGCAGCTTACGGACAGTGAGCTCCTACGAGCAGTACTTC,CASSLRTVSSYEQYF
TRBJ1-4,TRBV6-5,-,-,TGTGCCAGCAGTTCCGACGGGGCGAATGAAAAACTGTTTTTT,CASSSDGANEKLFF
TRBJ2-7,TRBV25-1,-,-,TGTGCCAGCAGTGAACCCAGGACCCCCTACGAGCAGTACTTC,CASSEPRTPYEQYF
TRBJ2-7,TRBV19,-,-,TGTGCCAGTAGAAACGGAGCCGGGAGCTCCTACGAGCAGTACTTC,CASRNGAGSSYEQYF
TRBJ1-2,TRBV4-2,-,-,TGTGCCAGCACCAATTCTTTTAGCGGGGGCGGCTACACCTTC,CASTNSFSGGGYTF
TRBJ2-7,TRBV19,-,-,TGTGCCAGTAGTATTGGAGTCGTCTACGAGCAGTACTTC,CASSIGVVYEQYF
TRBJ2-1,TRBV27,-,TRBD2,TGTGCCAGCAGTACCGGACTAGCGGGAGAGTTCTTC,CASSTGLAGEFF
TRBJ2-7,TRBV2,few,-,TGTGCCAGCAGTGGGCGGGCAGCCCTGTCCTACGAGCAGTACTTC,CASSGRAALSYEQYF
TRBJ1-2,TRBV28,once,-,TGTGCCAGCAGGGGGTGGGCTAACTATGGCTACACCTTC,CASRGWANYGYTF